In this sample, the clone carrying this T cell receptor (beta chain) turned up a few times. Its antigen is not known. Unique-molecular-identifier-tagged TCR beta cDNA libraries were used. TCRdb processed the PCR reads anew with MiXCR; each CDR3 protein has one entry. Of roughly 160,000 distinct CDR3 sequences listed, roughly 34% were seen once; the top ten hold under 30%. The data originate from a study of post-analysis software for immune sequencing data. In the study overall: Relapsing-remitting, secondary progressive and progressive-relapsing forms made up the multiple sclerosis disease courses.

J gave up 7 bases and V 1 base, and 11 bases lay outside the gene matches. The CDR3 totals 17 residues. The germline V gene encodes CDR1 SGHTA and CDR2 FQGNSA. Points from the study as a whole: Comparison of patients with controls showed about 5 TRBV segments more frequent in patients, TRBV5-6, TRBV5-1 and TRBV20-1 among them. When the samples were clustered directly with F measure, those that had been prepared in the same batch showed strong co-clustering. Controls significantly exceeded multiple sclerosis patients in normalized Chao1 diversity.

The sequence was collected from a girl aged 5 to 17 with multiple sclerosis. The starting material was blood, obtained after autologous hematopoietic stem cell transplantation. The chain combines TRBV7-2 with TRBJ2-5; 11 bases align to TRBD2. CDR3 bases: TGTGCCAGCAGCTTAGGTGGTAGCGGGAGGGCCAGCGGGACCCAGTACTTC. Translating it yields CASSLGGSGRASGTQYF.